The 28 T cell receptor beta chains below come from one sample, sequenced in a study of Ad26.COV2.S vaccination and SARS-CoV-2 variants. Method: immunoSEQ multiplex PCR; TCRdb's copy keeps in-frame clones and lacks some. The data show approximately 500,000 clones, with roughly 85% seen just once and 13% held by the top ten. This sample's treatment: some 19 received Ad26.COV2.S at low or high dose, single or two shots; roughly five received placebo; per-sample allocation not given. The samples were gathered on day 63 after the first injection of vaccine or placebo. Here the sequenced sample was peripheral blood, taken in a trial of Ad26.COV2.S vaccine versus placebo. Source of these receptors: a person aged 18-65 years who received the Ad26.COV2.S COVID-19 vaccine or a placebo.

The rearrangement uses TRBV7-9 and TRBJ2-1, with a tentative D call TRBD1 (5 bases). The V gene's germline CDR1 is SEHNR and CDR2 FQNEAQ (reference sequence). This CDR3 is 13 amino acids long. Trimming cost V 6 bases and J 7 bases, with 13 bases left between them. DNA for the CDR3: TGTGCCAGCAGAGGGGCTTCGAGGAATGAGCAGTTCTTC. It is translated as CASRGASRNEQFF.

The DNA for the CDR3 is TGTGCCAGCGGGGGACTTGAAGGCTACACCTTC. The encoded protein is CASGGLEGYTF. The rearrangement links TRBV28 to TRBJ1-2; possibly TRBD1 for D (5 bases). Trimming removed 8 bases at V and 8 bases at J, with 12 bases between. The CDR3 contains 11 residues. Germline loops: CDR1 MDHEN, CDR2 SYDVKM.

Here the CDR3 reads CASSLQGGTEAFF. DNA for the CDR3: TGTGCCAGCAGTTTACAGGGAGGGACTGAAGCTTTCTTT. The V call is TRBV27, the J call TRBJ1-1, with D possibly TRBD1 on 5 matching bases. Germline CDR1 reads MNHEY; CDR2 reads SMNVEV (reference sequence). The ends were cut back, 2 bases at V and 5 bases at J, with 9 bases in the middle. This CDR3 spans 13 amino acids.

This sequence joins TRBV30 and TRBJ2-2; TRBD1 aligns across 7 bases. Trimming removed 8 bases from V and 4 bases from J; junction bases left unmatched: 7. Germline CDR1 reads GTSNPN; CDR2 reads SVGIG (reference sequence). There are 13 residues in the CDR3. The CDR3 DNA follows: TGTGCCCTTGCCAGGGACAGCACCGGGGAGCTGTTTTTT. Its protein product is CALARDSTGELFF. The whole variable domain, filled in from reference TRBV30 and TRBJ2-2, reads SQTIHQWPATLVQPVGSPLSLECTVEGTSNPNLYWYRQAAGRGLQLLFYSVGIGQISSEVPQNLSASRPQDRQFILSSKKLLLSDSGFYLCALARDSTGELFFGEGSRLTVL.

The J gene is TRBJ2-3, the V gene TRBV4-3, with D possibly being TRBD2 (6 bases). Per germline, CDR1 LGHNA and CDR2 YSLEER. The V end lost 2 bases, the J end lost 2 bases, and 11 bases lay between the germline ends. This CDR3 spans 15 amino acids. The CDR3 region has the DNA TGCGCCAGCAGCCAAAGCGGGCGGCCCACAGATACGCAGTATTTT. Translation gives CASSQSGRPTDTQYF.

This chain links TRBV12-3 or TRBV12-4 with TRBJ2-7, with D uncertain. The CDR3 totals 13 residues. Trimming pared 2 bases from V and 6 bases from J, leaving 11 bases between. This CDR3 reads CASSLQPLGEQYF. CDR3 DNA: TGTGCCAGCAGTTTACAGCCGTTGGGCGAGCAGTACTTC.

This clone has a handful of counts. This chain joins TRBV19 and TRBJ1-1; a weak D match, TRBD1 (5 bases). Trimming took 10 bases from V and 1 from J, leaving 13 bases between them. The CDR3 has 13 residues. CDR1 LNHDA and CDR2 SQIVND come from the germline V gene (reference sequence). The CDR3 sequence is CATCGHRNTEAFF. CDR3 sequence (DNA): TGTGCCACTTGCGGACATCGGAACACTGAAGCTTTCTTT.

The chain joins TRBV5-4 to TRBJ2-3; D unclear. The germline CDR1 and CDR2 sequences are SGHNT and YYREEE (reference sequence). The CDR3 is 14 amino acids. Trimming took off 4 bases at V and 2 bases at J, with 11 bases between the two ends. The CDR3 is CASSPSTNTDTQYF. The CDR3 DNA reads TGTGCCAGCAGCCCCTCCACAAACACAGATACGCAGTATTTT. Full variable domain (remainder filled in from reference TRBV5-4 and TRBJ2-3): ETGVTQSPTHLIKTRGQQVTLRCSSQSGHNTVSWYQQALGQGPQFIFQYYREEENGRGNFPPRFSGLQFPNYSSELNVNALELDDSALYLCASSPSTNTDTQYFGPGTRLTVL.

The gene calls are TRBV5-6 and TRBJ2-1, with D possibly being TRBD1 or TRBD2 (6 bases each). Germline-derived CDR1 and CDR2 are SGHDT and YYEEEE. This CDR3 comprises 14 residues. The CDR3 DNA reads TGTGCTTCCGGGGGCCGCGATGTCGCCAATGAGCAGTTCTTC. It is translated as CASGGRDVANEQFF.

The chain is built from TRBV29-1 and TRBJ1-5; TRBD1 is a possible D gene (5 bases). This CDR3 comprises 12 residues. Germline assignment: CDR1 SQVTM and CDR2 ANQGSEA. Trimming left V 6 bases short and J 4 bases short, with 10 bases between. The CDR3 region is CSVGGGNQPQHF. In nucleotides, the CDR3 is TGCAGCGTAGGTGGGGGGAATCAGCCCCAGCATTTT.

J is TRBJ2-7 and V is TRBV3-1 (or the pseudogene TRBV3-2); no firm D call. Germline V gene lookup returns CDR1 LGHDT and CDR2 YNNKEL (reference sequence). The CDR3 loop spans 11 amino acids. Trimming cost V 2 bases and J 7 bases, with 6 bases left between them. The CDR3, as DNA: TGTGCCAGCAGCCAATACACAGAGCAGTACTTC. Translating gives CASSQYTEQYF.

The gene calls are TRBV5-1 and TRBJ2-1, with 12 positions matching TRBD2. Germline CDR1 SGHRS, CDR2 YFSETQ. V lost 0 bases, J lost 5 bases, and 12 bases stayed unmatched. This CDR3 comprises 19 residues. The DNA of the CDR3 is TGCGCCAGCAGCTTGGCTAGCGGGAGGGTAAGGAATGTGGACAATGAGCAGTTCTTC. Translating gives CASSLASGRVRNVDNEQFF. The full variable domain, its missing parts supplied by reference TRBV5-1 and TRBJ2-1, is KAGVTQTPRYLIKTRGQQVTLSCSPISGHRSVSWYQQTPGQGLQFLFEYFSETQRNKGNFPGRFSGRQFSNSRSEMNVSTLELGDSALYLCASSLASGRVRNVDNEQFFGPGTRLTVL.

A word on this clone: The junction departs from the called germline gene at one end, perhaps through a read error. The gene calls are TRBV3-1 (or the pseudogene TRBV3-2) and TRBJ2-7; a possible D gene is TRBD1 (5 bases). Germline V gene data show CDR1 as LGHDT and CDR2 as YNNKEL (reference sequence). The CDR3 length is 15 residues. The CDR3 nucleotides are TGTGCCAGCAGCCCAGCAAGGGGTCTGTCCTCCGAGCAGTACTTC. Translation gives CASSPARGLSSEQYF.

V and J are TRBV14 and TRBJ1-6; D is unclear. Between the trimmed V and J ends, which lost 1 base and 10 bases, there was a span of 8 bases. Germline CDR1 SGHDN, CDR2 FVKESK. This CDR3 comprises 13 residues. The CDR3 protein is CASSQVPISPLHF. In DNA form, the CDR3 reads TGTGCCAGCAGCCAAGTGCCCATCTCACCCCTCCACTTT.

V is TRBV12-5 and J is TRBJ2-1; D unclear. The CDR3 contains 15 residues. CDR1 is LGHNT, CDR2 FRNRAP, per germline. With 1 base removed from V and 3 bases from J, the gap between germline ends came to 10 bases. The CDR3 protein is CASGLGPPGYNEQFF. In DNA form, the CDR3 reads TGTGCTAGTGGTTTGGGGCCCCCTGGCTACAATGAGCAGTTCTTC.

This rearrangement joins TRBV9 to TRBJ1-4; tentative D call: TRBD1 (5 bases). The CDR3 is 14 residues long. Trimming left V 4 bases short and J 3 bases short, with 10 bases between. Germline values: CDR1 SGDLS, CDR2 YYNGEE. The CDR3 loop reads CASSQRGPNEKLFF. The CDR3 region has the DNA TGTGCCAGCAGCCAGAGGGGCCCTAATGAAAAACTGTTTTTT.

The CDR3: CAWSLGQGIRAFF. The CDR3 coding sequence is TGTGCCTGGAGCCTGGGACAGGGAATTAGAGCTTTCTTT. The chain has TRBV30 and TRBJ1-1; TRBD1 aligns across 9 bases. The J segment lost 10 bases and the V segment lost 3 bases, leaving 9 bases of the junction unmatched. Germline CDR1 and CDR2: GTSNPN and SVGIG (reference sequence). The CDR3 is 13 amino acids. Looking up the rest from reference TRBV30 and TRBJ1-1 gives the full variable domain: SQTIHQWPATLVQPVGSPLSLECTVEGTSNPNLYWYRQAAGRGLQLLFYSVGIGQISSEVPQNLSASRPQDRQFILSSKKLLLSDSGFYLCAWSLGQGIRAFFGQGTRLTVV.

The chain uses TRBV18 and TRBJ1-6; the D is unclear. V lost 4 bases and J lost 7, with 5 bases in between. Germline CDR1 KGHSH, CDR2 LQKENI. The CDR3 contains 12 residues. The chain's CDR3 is CASSLLNSPLHF. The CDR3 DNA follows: TGTGCCAGCTCACTCCTCAATTCACCCCTCCACTTT.

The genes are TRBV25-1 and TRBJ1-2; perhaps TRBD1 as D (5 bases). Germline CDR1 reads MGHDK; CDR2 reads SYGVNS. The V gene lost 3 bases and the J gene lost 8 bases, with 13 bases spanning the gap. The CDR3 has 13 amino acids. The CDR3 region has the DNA TGTGCCAGCAGTGACGGGACGGCGCGGGGCTACACCTTC. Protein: CASSDGTARGYTF.

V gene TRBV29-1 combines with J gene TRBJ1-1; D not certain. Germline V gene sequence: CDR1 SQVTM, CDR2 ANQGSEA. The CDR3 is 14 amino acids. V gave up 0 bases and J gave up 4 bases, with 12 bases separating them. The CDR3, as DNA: TGCAGCGTTGAAGAGTTTGGCAGTGGCACTGAAGCTTTCTTT. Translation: CSVEEFGSGTEAFF.

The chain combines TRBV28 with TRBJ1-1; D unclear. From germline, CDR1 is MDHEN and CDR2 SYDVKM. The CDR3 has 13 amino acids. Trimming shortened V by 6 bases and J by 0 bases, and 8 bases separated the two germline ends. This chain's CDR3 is CASRPYMNTEAFF. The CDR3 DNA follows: TGTGCCAGCAGACCCTACATGAACACTGAAGCTTTCTTT.

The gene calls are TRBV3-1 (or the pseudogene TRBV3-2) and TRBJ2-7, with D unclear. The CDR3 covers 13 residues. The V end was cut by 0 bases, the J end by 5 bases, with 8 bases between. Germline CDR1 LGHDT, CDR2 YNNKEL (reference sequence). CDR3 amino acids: CASSQDPPDEQYF. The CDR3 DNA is TGTGCCAGCAGCCAAGATCCCCCCGACGAGCAGTACTTC.

The CDR3 here is CAISDASGSGEQFF. The DNA for the CDR3 is TGTGCCATCAGTGATGCTAGCGGGAGTGGCGAGCAGTTCTTC. J is TRBJ2-1 and V is TRBV10-3, with 10 bases aligning to TRBD2. Germline V gene sequence: CDR1 ENHRY, CDR2 SYGVKD. V lost 3 bases, J lost 10 bases, and 6 bases stayed unmatched. This CDR3 comprises 14 residues.

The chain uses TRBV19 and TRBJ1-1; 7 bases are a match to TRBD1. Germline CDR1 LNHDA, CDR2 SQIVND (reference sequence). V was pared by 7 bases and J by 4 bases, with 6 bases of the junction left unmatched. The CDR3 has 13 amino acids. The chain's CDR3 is CASISRGSTEAFF. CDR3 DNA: TGTGCCAGTATCTCCAGGGGGAGCACTGAAGCTTTCTTT.

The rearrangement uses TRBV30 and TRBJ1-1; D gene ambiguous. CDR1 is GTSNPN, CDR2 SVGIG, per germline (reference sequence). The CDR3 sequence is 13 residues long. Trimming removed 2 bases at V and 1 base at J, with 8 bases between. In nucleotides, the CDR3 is TGTGCCTGGAGTCAAGACACGAACACTGAAGCTTTCTTT. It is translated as CAWSQDTNTEAFF.

The chain's CDR3 is CASSQDGRQGGYTF. The CDR3 bases are TGCGCCAGCAGCCAAGATGGGCGGCAGGGTGGCTACACCTTC. This sequence joins TRBV4-3 and TRBJ1-2; possible D gene TRBD1, 5 bases. Germline assignment: CDR1 LGHNA and CDR2 YSLEER. The V end was cut by 0 bases, the J end by 7 bases, with 12 bases between. The CDR3 runs 14 residues.

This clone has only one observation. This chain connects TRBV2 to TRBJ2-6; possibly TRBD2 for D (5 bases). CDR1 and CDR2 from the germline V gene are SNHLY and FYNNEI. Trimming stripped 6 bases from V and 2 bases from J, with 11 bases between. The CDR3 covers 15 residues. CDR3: CASSSAGPGANVLTF. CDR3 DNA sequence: TGTGCCAGCAGCTCGGCGGGCCCTGGGGCCAACGTCCTGACTTTC.

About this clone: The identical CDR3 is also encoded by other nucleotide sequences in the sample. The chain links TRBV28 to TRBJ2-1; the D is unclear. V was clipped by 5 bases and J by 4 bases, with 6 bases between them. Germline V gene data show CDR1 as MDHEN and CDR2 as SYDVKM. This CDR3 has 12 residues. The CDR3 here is CASSGPYNEQFF. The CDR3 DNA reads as TGTGCCAGCAGTGGGCCTTACAATGAGCAGTTCTTC.